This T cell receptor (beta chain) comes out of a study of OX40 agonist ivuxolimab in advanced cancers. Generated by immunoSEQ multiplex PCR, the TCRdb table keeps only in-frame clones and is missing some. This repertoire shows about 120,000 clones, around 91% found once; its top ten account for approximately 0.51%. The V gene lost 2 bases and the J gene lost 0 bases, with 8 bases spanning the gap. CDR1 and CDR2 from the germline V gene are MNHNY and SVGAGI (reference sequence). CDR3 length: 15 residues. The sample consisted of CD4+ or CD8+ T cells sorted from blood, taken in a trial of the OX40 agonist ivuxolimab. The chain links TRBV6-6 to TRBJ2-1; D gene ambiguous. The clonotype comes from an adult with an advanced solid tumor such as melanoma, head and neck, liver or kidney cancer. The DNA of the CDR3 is TGTGCCAGCAGTTACCTGGGAAGCTCCTACAATGAGCAGTTCTTC. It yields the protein CASSYLGSSYNEQFF.